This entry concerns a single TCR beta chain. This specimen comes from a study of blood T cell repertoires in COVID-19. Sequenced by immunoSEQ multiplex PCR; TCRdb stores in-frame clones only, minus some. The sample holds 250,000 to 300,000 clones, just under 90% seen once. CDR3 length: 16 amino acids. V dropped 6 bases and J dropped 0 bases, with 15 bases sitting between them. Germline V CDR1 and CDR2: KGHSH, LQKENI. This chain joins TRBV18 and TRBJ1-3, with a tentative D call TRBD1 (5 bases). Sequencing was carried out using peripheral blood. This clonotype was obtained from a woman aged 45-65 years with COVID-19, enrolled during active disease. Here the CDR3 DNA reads TGTGCCAGCTCCCGTGGACACCCGAGCTCTGGAAACACCATATATTTT. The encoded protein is CASSRGHPSSGNTIYF.